This T cell receptor (beta chain) comes out of a study of blood T cell repertoires in COVID-19. TCRdb keeps only in-frame clones here, not all; method: immunoSEQ multiplex PCR. Of 25,000 to 30,000 clones listed, roughly three quarters are singletons. The CDR3 totals 16 residues. The germline CDR1 and CDR2 sequences are SGHNT and YENEEA. Losses at the gene ends were 6 bases for V and 4 bases for J; bases not matched to a gene: 8. The sequenced sample was peripheral blood. This rearrangement joins TRBV11-3 to TRBJ2-2, with 10 positions matching TRBD2. The TCR originated in a woman between 65 and 79 years old with acute or convalescent COVID-19. The CDR3 protein is CASSDSGGARTGELFF. In DNA form, the CDR3 reads TGTGCCAGCAGTGACAGCGGGGGGGCCCGCACCGGGGAGCTGTTTTTT. Full variable domain (missing parts from reference TRBV11-3 and TRBJ2-2): EAGVVQSPRYKIIEKKQPVAFWCNPISGHNTLYWYLQNLGQGPELLIRYENEEAVDDSQLPKDRFSAERLKGVDSTLKIQPAELGDSAVYLCASSDSGGARTGELFFGEGSRLTVL.